Included here is one TCR beta chain sequence, with context. What it binds is not known. The entry originates in a study of cytomegalovirus exposure and HLA in healthy donors. Study-level findings and limits: Cytomegalovirus status was reportedly diagnosed by the classifier with high specificity and sensitivity.

Germline-derived CDR1 and CDR2 are KGHSH and LQKENI. The CDR3 spans 11 residues. V gave up 6 bases and J gave up 2 bases, with 3 bases separating them. 60 Vbeta and 13 Jbeta primers were used in PCR. This table comes from immunoSEQ multiplex PCR, and its TCRdb copy is limited to in-frame clones, with some not included. The sample has 150,000 to 200,000 clones; roughly two thirds are singletons. The TCR sequence derives from a woman aged 40-49 years in good health and CMV-seropositive. The chain is built from TRBV18 and TRBJ2-3; no definite D call. Sequencing was performed on PBMCs. The CDR3 DNA sequence: TGTGCCAGCTCCAACACAGATACGCAGTATTTT. Protein product: CASSNTDTQYF. Full variable domain (rest looked up from reference TRBV18 and TRBJ2-3): NAGVMQNPRHLVRRRGQEARLRCSPMKGHSHVYWYRQLPEEGLKFMVYLQKENIIDESGMPKERFSAEFPKEGPSILRIQQVVRGDSAAYFCASSNTDTQYFGPGTRLTVL.